Listed below are T cell receptor beta chains from one sample, sequenced in a study of response to subunit inactivated influenza vaccine. Using its own MiXCR run on the RT-PCR reads, TCRdb lists one record per CDR3 protein. The top ten hold roughly 7.2% of the sample, which has roughly 670,000 distinct CDR3 sequences, around 15% seen once. Source: PBMCs from blood, taken 14 days before vaccination. Receptors were obtained from a man aged 50 or older who received an inactivated influenza vaccine. Each CDR3 is given with its conserved first and last residue. D genes are given only for firm matches. Not every row has a clone size; where given, it reads once, few, many or a size class.

size: many; D: TRBD1; J: TRBJ2-7; V: TRBV11-2; DNA: TGTGCCAGCAGCTTAGGGGGGACAGGGGGCTACGAGCAGTACTTC; CDR3: CASSLGGTGGYEQYF
size: NA; D: NA; J: TRBJ1-3; V: TRBV12-3/TRBV12-4; DNA: TGTGCCAGCAGAAAGGACGGCAGCTTTGGAAACACCATATATTTT; CDR3: CASRKDGSFGNTIYF
size: few; D: TRBD1; J: TRBJ2-1; V: TRBV6-2/TRBV6-3; DNA: TGTGCCAGCAGTTTAGGGACAGGGGTCGGGGGTGAGCAGTTCTTC; CDR3: CASSLGTGVGGEQFF
size: few; D: NA; J: TRBJ2-5; V: TRBV12-3/TRBV12-4; DNA: TGTGCCAGCAGTCCTAGGCCAGGGGGGGGAGAGACCCAGTACTTC; CDR3: CASSPRPGGGETQYF
size: few; D: NA; J: TRBJ1-5; V: TRBV4-2; DNA: TGTGCCAGCAGCCAAGCCGGCGGCCGGGGGCATCAGCCCCAGCATTTT; CDR3: CASSQAGGRGHQPQHF
size: few; D: NA; J: TRBJ1-5; V: TRBV7-9; DNA: TGTGCCAGCAGCTCCGACAGCACCTATAGCAATCAGCCCCAGCATTTT; CDR3: CASSSDSTYSNQPQHF
size: many; D: NA; J: TRBJ2-2; V: TRBV9; DNA: TGTGCCAGCAGCGTAGACACCGGGGAGCTGTTTTTT; CDR3: CASSVDTGELFF
size: few; D: TRBD2; J: TRBJ2-4; V: TRBV28; DNA: TGTGCCAGCAGTTTAGGGCTAGCGGGAGGTCGAAACATTCAGTACTTC; CDR3: CASSLGLAGGRNIQYF
size: once; D: NA; J: TRBJ2-2; V: TRBV5-6; DNA: TGTGCCAGCAGCAGATTAGGGGAGAACACCGGGGAGCTGTTTTTT; CDR3: CASSRLGENTGELFF
size: many; D: NA; J: TRBJ1-2; V: TRBV4-3; DNA: TGCGCCAGCAGCCAAGGGGACGGACAACACCGGAACTATGGCTACACCTTC; CDR3: CASSQGDGQHRNYGYTF
size: few; D: NA; J: TRBJ1-2; V: TRBV7-2; DNA: TGTGCCAGCAGCTTACAGGCGTTATATGGCTACACCTTC; CDR3: CASSLQALYGYTF
size: few; D: NA; J: TRBJ1-1; V: TRBV11-2; DNA: TGTGCCAGCAGCCCAAAGGCAGGGAACACTGAAGCTTTCTTT; CDR3: CASSPKAGNTEAFF
size: few; D: NA; J: TRBJ2-1; V: TRBV5-6; DNA: TGTGCCAGCAGCAGAACCGGGACACTTAACAATGAGCAGTTCTTC; CDR3: CASSRTGTLNNEQFF
size: many; D: NA; J: TRBJ2-2; V: TRBV12-3/TRBV12-4; DNA: TGTGCCAGCAGACCGAGGGGGGGCACCGGGGAGCTGTTTTTT; CDR3: CASRPRGGTGELFF
size: NA; D: TRBD2; J: TRBJ2-5; V: TRBV3-1; DNA: TGTGCCAGCAGCCCCGGGGGGACCGAGACCCAGTACTTC; CDR3: CASSPGGTETQYF
size: NA; D: NA; J: TRBJ2-3; V: TRBV5-1; DNA: TGCGCCAGCAGCTATGGAGATCAAGATACGCAGTATTTT; CDR3: CASSYGDQDTQYF
size: NA; D: NA; J: TRBJ2-7; V: TRBV6-1; DNA: TGTGCCAGCAGTGAAGTTGGCGGAGCCTACGAGCAGTACTTC; CDR3: CASSEVGGAYEQYF
size: few; D: NA; J: TRBJ2-5; V: TRBV29-1; DNA: TGCAGCGCCGAAGAACGGGACAACCGGTGGACCCAGTACTTC; CDR3: CSAEERDNRWTQYF
size: NA; D: NA; J: TRBJ2-1; V: TRBV7-9; DNA: TGTGCCAGCAGCTTACCAGTCCCCTCCTACAATGAGCAGTTCTTC; CDR3: CASSLPVPSYNEQFF
size: few; D: NA; J: TRBJ2-3; V: TRBV10-3; DNA: TGTGCCATCAGTGATTCGGACGGTACAGATACGCAGTATTTT; CDR3: CAISDSDGTDTQYF
size: NA; D: TRBD2; J: TRBJ2-1; V: TRBV6-2/TRBV6-3; DNA: TGTGCCAGCAGTTACGGTCCGGGAGGGGGATACAATGAGCAGTTCTTC; CDR3: CASSYGPGGGYNEQFF
size: NA; D: NA; J: TRBJ2-2; V: TRBV12-3/TRBV12-4; DNA: TGTGCCAGCAGTCGCAGTCTCATCGGGGAGCTGTTTTTT; CDR3: CASSRSLIGELFF
size: few; D: NA; J: TRBJ1-2; V: TRBV5-4; DNA: TGTGCCAGCAGGGGTGTGGGAGAGAACACCTTC; CDR3: CASRGVGENTF
size: NA; D: TRBD2; J: TRBJ2-1; V: TRBV20-1; DNA: TGCAGTGCTAGGGAACCTAGCGGGGGGGGTTACAATGAGCAGTTCTTC; CDR3: CSAREPSGGGYNEQFF
size: NA; D: NA; J: TRBJ2-1; V: TRBV10-3; DNA: TGTGCCATCAGAGGCGGGAACTCCAGCTCCTACAATGAGCAGTTCTTC; CDR3: CAIRGGNSSSYNEQFF
size: few; D: NA; J: TRBJ2-4; V: TRBV20-1; DNA: TGCAGTGCTAGAGATCGCAAGGGAGCCAAAAACATTCAGTACTTC; CDR3: CSARDRKGAKNIQYF
size: many; D: TRBD2; J: TRBJ2-1; V: TRBV12-3/TRBV12-4; DNA: TGTGCCAGCAGTTTAGGTAGCGGGAGGGACCAGTTCTTC; CDR3: CASSLGSGRDQFF
size: few; D: NA; J: TRBJ1-2; V: TRBV12-3/TRBV12-4; DNA: TGTGCCAGCAGCTATTACAGGGCGGGGGGCTACACCTTC; CDR3: CASSYYRAGGYTF
size: many; D: NA; J: TRBJ2-1; V: TRBV11-2; DNA: TGTGCCAGCAGCTACCAATACAATGAGCAGTTCTTC; CDR3: CASSYQYNEQFF
size: NA; D: NA; J: TRBJ2-5; V: TRBV4-1; DNA: TGCGCCAGCAGCCCGGGTCCTGGGGAAGAGACCCAGTACTTC; CDR3: CASSPGPGEETQYF
size: few; D: NA; J: TRBJ2-1; V: TRBV20-1; DNA: TGCAGTGCTAGAAGGCAGGGCGGTGAGCAGTTCTTC; CDR3: CSARRQGGEQFF
size: many; D: NA; J: TRBJ2-1; V: TRBV15; DNA: TGTGCCACCAGCGCTTCTATGGGGGAGCAGTTCTTC; CDR3: CATSASMGEQFF
size: many; D: TRBD1; J: TRBJ2-2; V: TRBV4-3; DNA: TGCGCCAGCAGCCGAGGACAGGGCGGCGCCGGGGAGCTGTTTTTT; CDR3: CASSRGQGGAGELFF
size: NA; D: NA; J: TRBJ2-7; V: TRBV5-1; DNA: TGCGCCAGCAGCTTAACGGCAGGGACCTACGAGCAGTACTTC; CDR3: CASSLTAGTYEQYF
size: few; D: NA; J: TRBJ2-6; V: TRBV2; DNA: TGTGCCAGCAGTGAGAAGGGGATGAGGGCTGGGGCCAACGTCCTGACTTTC; CDR3: CASSEKGMRAGANVLTF
size: NA; D: NA; J: TRBJ1-1; V: TRBV5-1; DNA: TGCGCCACCAGAAGGACGGTGAACACTGAAGCTTTCTTT; CDR3: CATRRTVNTEAFF
size: NA; D: TRBD1; J: TRBJ1-5; V: TRBV5-6; DNA: TGTGCCAGCAGCTACTACCGGGACAGGATGGGACGCAATCAGCCCCAGCATTTT; CDR3: CASSYYRDRMGRNQPQHF
size: many; D: NA; J: TRBJ1-2; V: TRBV12-3/TRBV12-4; DNA: TGTGCCAGCAGCCACCGACGGGAAAACTATGGCTACACCTTC; CDR3: CASSHRRENYGYTF
size: NA; D: NA; J: TRBJ2-1; V: TRBV19; DNA: TGTGCCAGTAGCACCCCCGGGGCGGACGAGCAGTTCTTC; CDR3: CASSTPGADEQFF
size: NA; D: NA; J: TRBJ1-1; V: TRBV5-1; DNA: TGCGCCAGCAACCCCGCAGGCGGCGGAGGGAGGAACACTGAAGCTTTCTTT; CDR3: CASNPAGGGGRNTEAFF
size: NA; D: TRBD1; J: TRBJ2-5; V: TRBV28; DNA: TGTGCCATATCACCAACAGGGGGCGAGACCCAGTACTTC; CDR3: CAISPTGGETQYF
size: NA; D: NA; J: TRBJ2-3; V: TRBV5-6; DNA: TGTGCCAGCAGCTTGGATCCAACTAGCACAGATACGCAGTATTTT; CDR3: CASSLDPTSTDTQYF
size: few; D: NA; J: TRBJ2-5; V: TRBV28; DNA: TGTGCCAGCAGTTCTTATGAGGAGACCCAGTACTTC; CDR3: CASSSYEETQYF
size: few; D: NA; J: TRBJ2-6; V: TRBV6-2/TRBV6-3; DNA: TGTGCCAGCAGTCACAGGAGCTCTGGGGCCAACGTCCTGACTTTC; CDR3: CASSHRSSGANVLTF
size: NA; D: TRBD1; J: TRBJ1-1; V: TRBV12-3/TRBV12-4; DNA: TGTGCCAGCACTTGGCCGGGACAGGGGGTCACTGAAGCTTTCTTT; CDR3: CASTWPGQGVTEAFF
size: NA; D: NA; J: TRBJ2-2; V: TRBV6-1; DNA: TGTGCCAGCAGTCCCCGGGCAGGGCGGACGAACACCGGGGAGCTGTTTTTT; CDR3: CASSPRAGRTNTGELFF
size: few; D: NA; J: TRBJ2-1; V: TRBV28; DNA: TGTGCCAGCAGTTTATTAGCAGGGGAGAATGAGCAGTTCTTC; CDR3: CASSLLAGENEQFF
size: NA; D: NA; J: TRBJ1-2; V: TRBV29-1; DNA: TGCAGCGTTGGCGATATGGGGGACGGCTACACCTTC; CDR3: CSVGDMGDGYTF